The clone carrying this TCR beta chain has more than one count but fewer than ten. Its antigen is currently unknown. PCR employed 60 Vbeta and 13 Jbeta primers. Sequenced by immunoSEQ multiplex PCR; TCRdb stores in-frame clones only, minus some. Here the sample spans roughly 200,000 clones, roughly 87% being singletons. This cohort consisted of healthy bone marrow donors. The source of the sample is a study of cytomegalovirus exposure and HLA in healthy donors. Study-wide findings and caveats: An Asian-associated ancestry cluster reportedly showed fewer N-insertions than the roughly 600-donor mean in a later analysis. A missense DCLRE1C variant was associated with V- and J-gene trimming of TCR beta chains in a later analysis, and an independent cohort replicated the association. With further analysis later on, most CMV-associated TCR beta chains appeared HLA-restricted.

Germline V lookup: CDR1 MNHEY, CDR2 SVGAGI. The junction had 6 bases not matched to a gene; V was cut back by 4 bases and J by 6 bases. The CDR3 has 13 residues. This clonotype was obtained from a boy younger than 10 in good health and CMV-seronegative. Material: PBMCs. The chain has TRBV6-5 and TRBJ2-7, with TRBD1 matching over 7 bases. The CDR3 loop is CASSWKGAGEQYF. Written as DNA, the CDR3 is TGTGCCAGCAGTTGGAAGGGGGCGGGCGAGCAGTACTTC.